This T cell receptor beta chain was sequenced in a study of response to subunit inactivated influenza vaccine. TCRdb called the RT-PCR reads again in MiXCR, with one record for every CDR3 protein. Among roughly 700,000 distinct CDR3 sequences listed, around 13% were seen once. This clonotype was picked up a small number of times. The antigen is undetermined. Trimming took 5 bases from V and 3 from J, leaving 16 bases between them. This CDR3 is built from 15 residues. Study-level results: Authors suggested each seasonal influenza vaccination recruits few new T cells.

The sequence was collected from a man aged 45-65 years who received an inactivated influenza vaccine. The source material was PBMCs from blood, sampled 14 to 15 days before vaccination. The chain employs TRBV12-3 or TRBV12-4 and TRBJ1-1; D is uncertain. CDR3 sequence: CASSQRALVDTEAFF. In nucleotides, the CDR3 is TGTGCCAGCAGTCAACGAGCCCTTGTAGACACTGAAGCTTTCTTT.